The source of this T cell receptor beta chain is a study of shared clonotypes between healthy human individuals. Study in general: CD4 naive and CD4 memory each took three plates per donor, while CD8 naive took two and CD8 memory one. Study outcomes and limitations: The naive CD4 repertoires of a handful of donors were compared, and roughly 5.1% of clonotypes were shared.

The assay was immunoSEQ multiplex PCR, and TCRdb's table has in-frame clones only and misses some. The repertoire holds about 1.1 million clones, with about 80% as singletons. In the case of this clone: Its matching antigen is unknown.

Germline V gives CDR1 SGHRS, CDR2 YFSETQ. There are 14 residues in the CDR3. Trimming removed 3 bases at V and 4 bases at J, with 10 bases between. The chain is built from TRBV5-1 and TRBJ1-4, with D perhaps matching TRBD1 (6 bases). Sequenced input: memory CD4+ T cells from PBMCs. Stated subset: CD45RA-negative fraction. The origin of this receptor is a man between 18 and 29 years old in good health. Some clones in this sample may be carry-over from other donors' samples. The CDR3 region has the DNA TGCGCCAGCAGCTCCACAGGGATTAATGAAAAACTGTTTTTT. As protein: CASSSTGINEKLFF.